The T cell receptor (beta chain) under discussion was sequenced for a study of blood T cells in healthy people across ages. PCR was performed a second time for roughly 7 to 11 cycles using a sample-barcoded 5' primer and a J-beta primer mix. TCRdb fed the 5' RACE reads into MiXCR, producing one record per CDR3 protein. This sample has over 700,000 distinct CDR3 sequences; approximately 55% occur once, and the top ten carry approximately 41%. The V and J ends lost 6 bases and 4 bases, in that order; junction bases with no gene match: 6. The CDR3 is made up of 14 amino acids. In germline, CDR1 is SGHTA, CDR2 FQGTGA.

V and J are TRBV7-3 and TRBJ1-1; 9 bases agree with TRBD1. Sequencing used blood. This receptor was identified in a man older than 75 in good health. Here the CDR3 reads CASSYDRGGTEAFF. The CDR3 DNA follows: TGTGCCAGCAGTTACGACAGGGGGGGCACTGAAGCTTTCTTT.